Listed below are T cell receptor beta chains from one sample, sequenced in a study of PD-1 blockade in classical Hodgkin lymphoma. The repertoire was sequenced with immunoSEQ multiplex PCR; TCRdb's copy has only in-frame clones and lacks some. The repertoire includes 70,000 or so clones, about 70% of them detected once, and over 7.5% sits in the top ten. Source: peripheral blood mononuclear cells (PBMCs), taken before the second cycle of nivolumab. These receptors came from a human donor with classical Hodgkin lymphoma. Each CDR3 is given without its conserved first and last residue.

J	V	CDR3
TRBJ2-2	TRBV5-4	ASSSGHLTNTGELF
TRBJ2-7	TRBV7-6	ASSLGPSYEQY
TRBJ1-1	TRBV9	ASSLGPNLGTEAF
TRBJ2-1	TRBV28	ASSLLTGYNEQF
TRBJ1-5	TRBV9	ASSVDVGGNQPQH
TRBJ2-4	TRBV7-8	ASSIGPTKNIQY
TRBJ2-7	TRBV5-1	ASSRTGSSYEQY
TRBJ1-2	TRBV18	ASSPPGQGIGGYT
TRBJ2-1	TRBV5-6	ASSLPFTGNEQF
TRBJ2-7	TRBV11-3	ASSFIQGEGYEQY
TRBJ1-1	TRBV18	ASSPLQGGLNTEAF
TRBJ2-3	TRBV27	ASSTPLQAFTDTQY
TRBJ1-4	TRBV28	ASSLFGGSNEKLF
TRBJ1-2	TRBV2	ASSPDRNYGYT
TRBJ2-2	TRBV11-2	ASSLGGENTGELF
TRBJ1-4	TRBV5-6	ASSRKPTEKLF
TRBJ1-1	TRBV5-1	ASRGQGGTEAF
TRBJ2-5	TRBV5-5	ASSAGTLFQETQY
TRBJ2-2	TRBV28	ASSLWAANTGELF
TRBJ2-3	TRBV7-2	ASSLARWERSSTDTQY
TRBJ2-7	TRBV6-1	AISATGTYEQY
TRBJ1-2	TRBV30	AWTWTGPNYGYT
TRBJ1-6	TRBV28	ASSFEQGNSPLH
TRBJ2-7	TRBV6-1	ASSPAYEQY
TRBJ1-5	TRBV5-5	ASSLLPGSTYSNQPQH
TRBJ1-5	TRBV5-1	ASSLGQASNQPQH
TRBJ1-2	TRBV5-1	ASSLMGYGYT
TRBJ2-3	TRBV27	ASSILTEADTQY
TRBJ1-6	TRBV5-1	ASSLSGSDNSPLH
TRBJ1-1	TRBV30	AWSPGRITEAF
TRBJ2-3	TRBV9	ASSVALRTSTDTQY
TRBJ2-7	TRBV10-3	AISESRTGASYEQY
TRBJ2-1	TRBV27	ASSLSGRVSYNEQF
TRBJ1-1	TRBV28	ASRPPPGQMNTEAF
TRBJ2-5	TRBV6-6	ASSYRGLGETQY
TRBJ1-2	TRBV10-3	AISGRTSGGYT
TRBJ1-3	TRBV7-9	ASSMGSGNTIY
TRBJ2-2	TRBV7-9	ASSLVDPTAGELF
TRBJ2-6	TRBV7-3	ASSPDRDSGANVLT
TRBJ1-6	TRBV11-2	ASSRAYNNSPLH
TRBJ1-1	TRBV6-5	ASSPPLNTEAF
TRBJ2-7	TRBV28	ASTQAGRAYEQY
TRBJ2-5	TRBV5-1	ASKGFVQQETQY
TRBJ1-1	TRBV19	ASSVGQALPAAF
TRBJ2-3	TRBV7-9	ASSLVAYPSTDTQY
TRBJ2-7	TRBV30	AWNIWGTPGAEQY
TRBJ2-3	TRBV11-2	ASSFFVASGTDTQY
TRBJ2-6	TRBV4-1	ASSQTVSYSGANVLT
TRBJ1-2	TRBV7-6	ASSPRTEADPGYT